Included here is one TCR beta chain sequence, with context. The entry originates in a study of blood T cells in healthy people across ages. J was trimmed by 4 bases and V by 6 bases; bases with no gene match: 9. The CDR3 contains 16 residues. A sample-barcoded 5' primer and a J-beta primer mix were used in a second PCR of roughly 7 to 12 cycles. A single record per CDR3 protein comes from TCRdb applying MiXCR to the 5' RACE reads. The table records about 900,000 distinct CDR3 sequences, around 62% of them present only once. Sequenced sample: blood. The sequence derives from a young man in good health. The chain couples TRBV12-3 or TRBV12-4 to TRBJ2-5; 12 bases agree with TRBD1. CDR3 sequence: CASSLGGQGAVETQYF. The CDR3 bases are TGTGCCAGCAGCCTTGGGGGACAGGGGGCAGTAGAGACCCAGTACTTC.